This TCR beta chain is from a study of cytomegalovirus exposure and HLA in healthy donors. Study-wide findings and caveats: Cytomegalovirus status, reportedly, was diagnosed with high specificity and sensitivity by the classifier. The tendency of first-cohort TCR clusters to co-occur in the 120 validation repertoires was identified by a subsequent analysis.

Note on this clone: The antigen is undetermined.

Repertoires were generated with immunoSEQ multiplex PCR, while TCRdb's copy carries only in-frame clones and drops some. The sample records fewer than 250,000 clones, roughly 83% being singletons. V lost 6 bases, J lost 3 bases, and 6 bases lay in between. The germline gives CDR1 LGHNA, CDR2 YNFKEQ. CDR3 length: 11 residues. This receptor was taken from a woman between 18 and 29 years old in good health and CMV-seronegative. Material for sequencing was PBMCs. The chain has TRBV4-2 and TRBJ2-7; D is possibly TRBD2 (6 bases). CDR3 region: CASRRDYEQYF. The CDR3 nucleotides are TGTGCCAGCAGGCGGGACTACGAGCAGTACTTC.